This T cell receptor beta chain was observed in a study of blood T cells in healthy people across ages. A second PCR of 7 to 11 cycles used a sample-barcoded 5' primer and a J-beta primer mix. TCRdb ran MiXCR on the 5' RACE reads and lists one entry per CDR3 protein. The profile shows more than 650,000 distinct CDR3 sequences, approximately 22% of them singletons. The V and J ends lost 3 bases and 5 bases, in that order; junction bases with no gene match: 5. CDR3 length: 14 amino acids. Per the germline V gene, CDR1 is ENHRY and CDR2 is SYGVKD. The clonotype comes from a man aged 70-80 years in good health. The genes are TRBV10-3 and TRBJ2-3; 7 bases line up with TRBD2. The sequenced sample was blood. The CDR3 nucleotides are TGTGCCATCAGTGACCCTAGCGGCCTAGATACGCAGTATTTT. Translating gives CAISDPSGLDTQYF.